This paragraph reports one TCR beta chain. The table lists this clone with a few counts. The target of this receptor is not known. No base-level quality is on record; no much larger clone is a single base apart. This entry is derived from a study of blood T cell repertoires in COVID-19 (dated by TCRdb to 2020 to 2021). For the wider study: Collaborator samples came from the United States, Italy and Spain and covered acute and convalescent phases of COVID-19. The material from the prospective study consisted of cDNA or gDNA derived from T cells, B-cell-depleted T cells, or PBMCs. Subjects who had been exposed to COVID-19, were actively infected with it, or had recovered from it provided the deeply sampled blood TCRbeta repertoires that made up the dataset. The repertoires were made available in a free public database intended to serve as a resource for research on the immune response to SARS-CoV-2. Samples came from the ongoing ImmuneRACE study (first 160 participants) plus 1,254 subjects from 6 global collaborators. The sample metadata nearly always contained a de-identified subject ID, COVID-19 status, age in years and sex. HLA class I and class II types, where available, came from metadata supplied by the sample provider rather than from assay-based typing.

Collaborating institutions collected whole blood in K2EDTA tubes following their own protocols. For TCRbeta analysis, collaborator samples were shipped as frozen whole blood, as isolated PBMCs, or as DNA extracted from either sample type. TCRbeta CDR3 regions were amplified from genomic DNA by means of the immunoSEQ Assay, a bias-controlled multiplex PCR. The published analysis was carried out like this. Within the assay, amplification of reference gene primers was used to estimate how many nucleated cells each sample contained. To quantify the absolute abundance of each unique TCRbeta CDR3 rearrangement, sequence reads were collapsed and filtered. For each sample, productive Simpson clonality was calculated by taking the square root of Simpson's diversity index across productive rearrangements. Here the immuneACCESS table is served through TCRdb, limited to in-frame sequences with V and J called. Missing clones are a known gap in these copies; in checked studies unresolved V genes cover under half, and the rest lacks a known reason. V and J calls plus clone size are reproduced from that table; the DNA served to infer D and trimming. The sample includes over 250,000 clones, with around 86% observed a single time. In total, the top ten clones hold 2% to 2.5% of the sample.

Study-wide conclusions, independent of this receptor: How much clinical and demographic metadata was included differed by source and by participant, and the metadata was provided uncurated.

V gives up 4 bases and J gives up 5 bases, and the segment between their germline ends measures 10 bases. The CDR3, from cysteine to phenylalanine, totals 12 residues. Just CDR3 DNA is preserved here, 36 bases in frame from base 1. The germline V gene yields SGHDT for CDR1 and YYEEEE for CDR2. This sequence originates from a man over 45 with acute or convalescent COVID-19. The V gene is TRBV5-6 and the J gene is TRBJ2-7; the D gene is perhaps TRBD1, from 6 matching bases. Sequencing was performed on peripheral blood. The encoded CDR3 is CASSGGSDEQYF. Read as DNA, the sequence is TGTGCCAGCAGCGGGGGCTCGGACGAGCAGTACTTC.